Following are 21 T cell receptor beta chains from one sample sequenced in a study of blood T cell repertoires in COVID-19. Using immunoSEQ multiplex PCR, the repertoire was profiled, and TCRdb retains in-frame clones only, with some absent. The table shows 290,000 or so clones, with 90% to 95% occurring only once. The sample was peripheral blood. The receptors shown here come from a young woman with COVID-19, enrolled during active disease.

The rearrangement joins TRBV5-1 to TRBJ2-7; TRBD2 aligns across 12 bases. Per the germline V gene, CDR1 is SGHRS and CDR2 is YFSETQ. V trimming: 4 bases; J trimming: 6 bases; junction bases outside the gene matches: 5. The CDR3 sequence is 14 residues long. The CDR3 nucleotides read TGCGCCAGCAGCATCGGGACTAGCGGGTCCGAGCAGTACTTC. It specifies CASSIGTSGSEQYF.

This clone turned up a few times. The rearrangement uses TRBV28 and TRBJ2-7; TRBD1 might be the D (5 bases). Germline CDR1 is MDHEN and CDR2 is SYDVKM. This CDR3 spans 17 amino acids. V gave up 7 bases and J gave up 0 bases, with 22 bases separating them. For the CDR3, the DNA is TGTGCCAGCACCTCCAAAAACCCGCAGGGAATCTCCTACGAGCAGTACTTC. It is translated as CASTSKNPQGISYEQYF.

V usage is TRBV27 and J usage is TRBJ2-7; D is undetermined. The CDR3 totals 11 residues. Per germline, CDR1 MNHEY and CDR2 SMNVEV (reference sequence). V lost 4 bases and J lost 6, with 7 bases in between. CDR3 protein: CASSSSGEQYF. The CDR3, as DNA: TGTGCCAGCAGTTCCAGTGGCGAGCAGTACTTC.

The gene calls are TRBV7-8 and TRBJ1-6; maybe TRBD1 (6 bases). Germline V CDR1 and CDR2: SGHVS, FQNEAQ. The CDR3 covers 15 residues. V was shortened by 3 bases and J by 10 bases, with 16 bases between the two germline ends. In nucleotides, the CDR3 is TGTGCCAGCAGCTTGGGCGACAGGATAAAATCACCCCTCCACTTT. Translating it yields CASSLGDRIKSPLHF.

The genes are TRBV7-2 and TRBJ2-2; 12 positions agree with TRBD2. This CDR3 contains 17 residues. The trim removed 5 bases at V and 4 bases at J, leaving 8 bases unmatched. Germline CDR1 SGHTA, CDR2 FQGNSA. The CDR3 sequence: CASSPWTSGIFTGELFF. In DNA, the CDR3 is TGTGCCAGCAGCCCCTGGACTAGCGGGATCTTCACCGGGGAGCTGTTTTTT.

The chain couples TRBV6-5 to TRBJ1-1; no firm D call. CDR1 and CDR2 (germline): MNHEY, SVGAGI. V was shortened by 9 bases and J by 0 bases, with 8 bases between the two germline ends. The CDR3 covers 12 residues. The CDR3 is CASFVMNTEAFF. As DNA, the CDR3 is TGTGCCAGTTTTGTAATGAACACTGAAGCTTTCTTT.

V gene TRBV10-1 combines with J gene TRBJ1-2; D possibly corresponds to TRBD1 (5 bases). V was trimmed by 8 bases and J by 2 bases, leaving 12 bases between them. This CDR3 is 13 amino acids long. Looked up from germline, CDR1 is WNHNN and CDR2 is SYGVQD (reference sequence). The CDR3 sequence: CASSKDTNYGYTF. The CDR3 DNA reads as TGCGCCAGCTCCAAGGACACGAACTATGGCTACACCTTC.

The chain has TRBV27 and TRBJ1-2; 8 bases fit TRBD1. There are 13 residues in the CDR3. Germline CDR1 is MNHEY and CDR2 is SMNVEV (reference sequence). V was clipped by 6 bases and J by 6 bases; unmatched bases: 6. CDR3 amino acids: CASSYRGGNGYTF. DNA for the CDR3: TGTGCCAGCAGCTACAGGGGGGGGAATGGCTACACCTTC.

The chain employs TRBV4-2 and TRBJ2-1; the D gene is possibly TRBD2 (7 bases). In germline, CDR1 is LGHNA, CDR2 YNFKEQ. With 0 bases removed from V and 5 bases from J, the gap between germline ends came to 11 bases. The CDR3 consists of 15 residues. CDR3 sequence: CASSQDTGGHNEQFF. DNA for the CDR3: TGTGCCAGCAGCCAAGACACCGGGGGGCACAATGAGCAGTTCTTC.

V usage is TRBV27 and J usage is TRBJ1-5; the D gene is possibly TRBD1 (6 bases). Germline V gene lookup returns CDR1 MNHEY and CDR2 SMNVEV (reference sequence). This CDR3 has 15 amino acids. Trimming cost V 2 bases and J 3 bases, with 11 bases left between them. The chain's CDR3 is CASSLGSGDNQPQHF. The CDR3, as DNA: TGTGCCAGCAGTTTAGGTTCAGGGGACAATCAGCCCCAGCATTTT.

This CDR3 reads CASGGSDRNDYGYTF. CDR3 in DNA: TGTGCCAGCGGGGGATCGGACAGGAATGACTATGGCTACACCTTC. The V and J genes are TRBV6-5 and TRBJ1-2; TRBD1 matches at 7 bases. Trimming at V came to 8 bases and at J to 3 bases, leaving 12 bases not matched to a gene. Per the germline V gene, CDR1 is MNHEY and CDR2 is SVGAGI. CDR3 length: 15 residues.

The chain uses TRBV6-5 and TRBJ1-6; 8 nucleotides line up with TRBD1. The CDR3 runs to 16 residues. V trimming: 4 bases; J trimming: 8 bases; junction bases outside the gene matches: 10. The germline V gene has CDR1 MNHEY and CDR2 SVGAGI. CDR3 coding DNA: TGTGCCAGCAGTTTTACTAGACAGGGGCCGGATTCACCCCTCCACTTT. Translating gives CASSFTRQGPDSPLHF.

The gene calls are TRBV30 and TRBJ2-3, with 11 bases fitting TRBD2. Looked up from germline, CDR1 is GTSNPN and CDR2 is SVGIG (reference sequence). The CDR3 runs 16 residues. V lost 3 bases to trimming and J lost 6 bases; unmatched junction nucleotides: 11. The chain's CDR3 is CAWSQLTSGRTDTQYF. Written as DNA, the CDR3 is TGTGCCTGGAGCCAGCTCACTAGCGGGAGAACCGATACGCAGTATTTT. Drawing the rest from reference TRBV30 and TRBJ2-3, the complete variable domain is SQTIHQWPATLVQPVGSPLSLECTVEGTSNPNLYWYRQAAGRGLQLLFYSVGIGQISSEVPQNLSASRPQDRQFILSSKKLLLSDSGFYLCAWSQLTSGRTDTQYFGPGTRLTVL.

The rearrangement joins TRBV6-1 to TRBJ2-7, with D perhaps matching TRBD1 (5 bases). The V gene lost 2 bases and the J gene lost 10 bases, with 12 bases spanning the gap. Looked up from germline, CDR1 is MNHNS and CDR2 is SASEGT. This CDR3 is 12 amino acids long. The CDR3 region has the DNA TGTGCCAGCAGTGAATGGGTCAGGGCCCAGTACTTC. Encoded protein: CASSEWVRAQYF.

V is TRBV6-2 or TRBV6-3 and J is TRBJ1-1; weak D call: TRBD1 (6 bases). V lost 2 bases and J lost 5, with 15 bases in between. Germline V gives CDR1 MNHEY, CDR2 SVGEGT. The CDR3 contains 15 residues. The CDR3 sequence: CASSYGGAPRTEAFF. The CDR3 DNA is TGTGCCAGCAGTTACGGGGGGGCGCCCCGGACTGAAGCTTTCTTT.

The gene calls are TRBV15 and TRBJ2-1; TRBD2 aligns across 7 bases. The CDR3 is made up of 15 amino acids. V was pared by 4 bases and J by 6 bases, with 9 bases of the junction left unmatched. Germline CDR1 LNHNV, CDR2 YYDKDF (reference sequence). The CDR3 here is CATSKGLTPLNEQFF. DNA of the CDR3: TGTGCCACCAGCAAGGGACTAACCCCACTCAATGAGCAGTTCTTC.

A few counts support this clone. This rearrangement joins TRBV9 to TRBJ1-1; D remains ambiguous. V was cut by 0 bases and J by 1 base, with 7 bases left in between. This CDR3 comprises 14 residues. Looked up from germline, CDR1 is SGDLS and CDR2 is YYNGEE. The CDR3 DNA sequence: TGTGCCAGCAGCGTAGGAGGTAAGAACACTGAAGCTTTCTTT. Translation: CASSVGGKNTEAFF.

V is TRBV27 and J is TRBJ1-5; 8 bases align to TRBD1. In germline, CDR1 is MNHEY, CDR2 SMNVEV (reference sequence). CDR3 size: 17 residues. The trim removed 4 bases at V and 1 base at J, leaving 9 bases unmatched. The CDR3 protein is CASSSITGGGSNQPQHF. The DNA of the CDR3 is TGTGCCAGCAGTTCAATAACAGGGGGTGGGAGCAATCAGCCCCAGCATTTT.

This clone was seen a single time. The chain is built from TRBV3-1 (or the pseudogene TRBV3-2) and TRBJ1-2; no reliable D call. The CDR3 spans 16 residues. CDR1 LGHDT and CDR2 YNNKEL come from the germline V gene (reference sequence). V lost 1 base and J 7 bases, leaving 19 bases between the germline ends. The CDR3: CASSQALGSGEGGYTF. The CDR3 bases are TGTGCCAGCAGCCAAGCGTTAGGGTCCGGGGAAGGTGGCTACACCTTC.

For the CDR3, the DNA is TGTGCCAGCAGCTTAGACAGGGGGTCGTCAGATACGCAGTATTTT. Translating it yields CASSLDRGSSDTQYF. The gene calls are TRBV11-3 and TRBJ2-3, with 7 bases lining up with TRBD1. This CDR3 spans 15 amino acids. Losses at the gene ends were 0 bases for V and 4 bases for J; bases not matched to a gene: 4. CDR1 SGHNT and CDR2 YENEEA come from the germline V gene.

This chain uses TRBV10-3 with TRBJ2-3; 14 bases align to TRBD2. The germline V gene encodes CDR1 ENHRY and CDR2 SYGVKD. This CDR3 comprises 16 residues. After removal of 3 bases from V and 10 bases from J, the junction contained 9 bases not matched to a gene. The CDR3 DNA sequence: TGTGCCATCAGTGAAGGGACTAGCGGGAGAAGTATGGCGCAGTATTTT. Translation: CAISEGTSGRSMAQYF.